This TCR beta chain was identified during a study of blood T cell repertoires in COVID-19. Overall study context: COVID-19 samples, acute and convalescent, were from the United States, Italy and Spain.

Original methodology: Amplifying reference gene primers gave estimates of nucleated cell counts. TCRdb keeps only in-frame clones here, not all; method: immunoSEQ multiplex PCR. D and trimming were read from the DNA, whereas the V and J calls and clone size are those reported in that table. The data show some 250,000 clones, with 75% to 90% seen just once and roughly 3% held by the top ten. Trimming took off 4 bases at V and 6 bases at J, with 15 bases between the two ends. The CDR3 spans 14 residues. CDR1 is MGHRA, CDR2 YSYEKL, per germline. This TCR derives from a woman under 40 who had recovered from COVID-19. The sequencing sample was made of peripheral blood. The V and J genes are TRBV4-1 and TRBJ1-1; D gene unclear. The CDR3 DNA sequence: TGCGCCAGCAGCCTATGGGCAGGTCCCTCTGAAGCTTTCTTT. This codes for CASSLWAGPSEAFF.